The clone carrying this T cell receptor beta chain was counted a few times. The antigen remains undetermined. CDR3 length: 16 residues. Trimming left V 1 base short and J 2 bases short, with 11 bases between. Germline CDR1 and CDR2: MGHRA and YSYEKL. TCR alpha and TCR beta cDNA libraries carrying sample barcodes and UMIs came from 5'RACE with constant-segment primers. TCRdb re-derived calls from the 5' RACE reads in MiXCR, one entry per CDR3 protein. This sample carries 530,000 or so distinct CDR3 sequences, 17% of them seen once, and the ten largest clones take about 8.1%. This specimen belongs to a study of T-cell memory formation after mild COVID-19. Whole-study results and caveats: Day 37-peaking second-wave clones had unconfirmed SARS-CoV-2 specificity. Clones contracting across day 15 to 85 had a balanced CD4/CD8 profile; later expanding clones leaned CD4+. Researchers report contracting CD4+ clones mostly in CM and EM, with CD8+ clones in EMRA.

This sequence joins TRBV4-1 and TRBJ2-2, with D uncertain. The sample was PBMCs or a T cell subset sorted from them (not recorded which). The receptor was isolated from an adult woman who had mild COVID-19 (a few samples of this study predate the infection). Cell type and time point are not known. CDR3 DNA: TGCGCCAGCAGCCAAGTTTCCGGGCCTAACACCGGGGAGCTGTTTTTT. The encoded protein is CASSQVSGPNTGELFF.